The sequence of this T cell receptor (beta chain) was determined in a study of blood T cells in healthy people across ages (dated by TCRdb to 2014 to 2015). At the level of the whole study: In model experiments, template switching captured about one uniquely barcoded TCR beta cDNA molecule for every two T cells. The donors were split into four age groups: young (average around 15 years), middle-aged (roughly 39), aged (62) and long-lived (approximately 89). To track age-related changes in TCR beta repertoire diversity, the study relied on deep sequencing normalized with unique cDNA molecular identifiers. Two additional independent replicas of 1 million unique cDNA reads from the same blood draw were analyzed for two donors (one aged 18 to 30 and one aged 80 or older). To avoid experimental bias, donors of different ages were distributed randomly across sequencing lanes.

The germline ends are 15 bases apart after V is trimmed by 5 bases and J by 5 bases. From a lookup of the germline V gene (reference sequence), CDR1 and CDR2 are MNHEY and SMNVEV. The CDR3 covers 15 residues, taking in both the cysteine and the phenylalanine. Of the read, only the CDR3 DNA is kept; its 45 bases are in frame from base 1. Libraries were constructed by 5' RACE. Sequenced using an Illumina HiSeq 2500. A second PCR of about 6 to 11 cycles was performed with a sample-barcoded 5' primer and a J-beta primer mix. A unique molecular identifier was introduced onto each TCR beta cDNA molecule by a template-switch 5' adaptor carrying 12 random nucleotides. At least 2.5 million CDR3-containing paired-end reads were obtained from each sample. First-strand cDNA was synthesized from all RNA with the Mint cDNA synthesis kit, primed by a TRBC-specific oligonucleotide. Following uracil-DNA glycosylase treatment, all cDNA underwent a first 18-cycle PCR with the universal primers M1SS and BC2_uni_R. As for how the authors treated the data: For normalization, 1 million high-quality reads, each with a distinct molecular identifier, were randomly selected from each sample. Reads with shared molecular identifiers were discarded instead of being binned into consensus sequences. MiTCR, with a Q25 quality threshold and the strictest error-elimination algorithm, was used for CDR3 identification, clonotype clustering and error correction. Lower-bound total TCR beta diversity was estimated with a nonparametric unseen species model using Euler transformation. The public sequencing data were trimmed at Q25 with fastp and processed into clonotypes with MiXCR by TCRdb, which kept only in-frame beta chains. Here each entry gathers all rows of one CDR3 protein and keeps the most common genes and DNA. These V and J calls originate from TCRdb's pipeline instead of the authors' own analysis. In this sample the table shows about 720,000 distinct CDR3 sequences, approximately 21% of which occur a single time. The ten biggest clones cover roughly 22% of the sample.

Points the paper makes about the study in general: Compared with the aged group, the long-lived group had more naive CD4+ T cells, fewer expanded clones and increased TCR diversity, a pattern suggesting age selection. Because profiling used bulk unsorted PBMCs, naive and antigen-experienced compartments could not be compared conclusively. A strong correlation was found between observed TCR beta diversity and the percentage of naive T cells measured by flow cytometry. Total diversity estimates from one million sequenced T cells were considered lower bounds and underestimates. Observed TCR beta diversity per million T cells fell roughly linearly with age, and a significant reduction was already apparent by age roughly 41. Donor CMV infection status was unknown, potentially confounding age-related changes in expanded clonotypes.

Worth noting for this clonotype: Its antigen is unknown. No base-level quality is on record; no much larger clone is a single base apart.

The roughly 39 donors, aged roughly 6 to 100 years, were systemically healthy Caucasian individuals from Russia. Each donor gave approximately 10 milliliters of peripheral blood, collected into EDTA-treated Vacutainer tubes. Ficoll-Paque density-gradient centrifugation was used to isolate PBMCs, with at least 6.5 million per sample. Total RNA, at least 6 micrograms per sample, was extracted from PBMCs with Trizol reagent. The percentages of naive CD45RAhigh/CD27high T cells were determined by flow cytometry on a PBMC aliquot from every donor. The sequence is built from TRBV27 and TRBJ1-4; the D gene is not confidently resolved. The specimen was blood. This TCR was sampled from a man between 65 and 85 years old in good health. The nucleotide sequence reads as follows: TGTGCCAGCAGTCCCCGAATTGCGATGAATGAAAAACTGTTTTTT. Its product reads: CASSPRIAMNEKLFF.